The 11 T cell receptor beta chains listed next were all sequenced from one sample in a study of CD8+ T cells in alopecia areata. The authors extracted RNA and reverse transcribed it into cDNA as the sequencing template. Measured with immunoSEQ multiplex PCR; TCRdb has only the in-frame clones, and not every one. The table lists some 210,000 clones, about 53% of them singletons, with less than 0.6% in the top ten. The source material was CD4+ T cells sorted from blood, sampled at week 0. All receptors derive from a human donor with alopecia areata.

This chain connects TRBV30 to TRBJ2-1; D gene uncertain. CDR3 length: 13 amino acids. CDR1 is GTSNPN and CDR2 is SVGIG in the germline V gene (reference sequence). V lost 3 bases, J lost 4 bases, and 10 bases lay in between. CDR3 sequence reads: CAWSGDSYNEQFF. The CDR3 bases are TGTGCCTGGAGCGGCGATTCTTACAATGAGCAGTTCTTC.

Here the CDR3 reads CASSQGQTYEQYF. CDR3 nucleotide sequence: TGTGCCAGCAGTCAAGGACAGACCTACGAGCAGTACTTC. The gene calls are TRBV7-9 and TRBJ2-7, with TRBD1 as a possible D gene (6 bases). The CDR3 has 13 amino acids. V was shortened by 6 bases and J by 2 bases, with 11 bases between the two germline ends. Germline V gene sequence: CDR1 SEHNR, CDR2 FQNEAQ (reference sequence).

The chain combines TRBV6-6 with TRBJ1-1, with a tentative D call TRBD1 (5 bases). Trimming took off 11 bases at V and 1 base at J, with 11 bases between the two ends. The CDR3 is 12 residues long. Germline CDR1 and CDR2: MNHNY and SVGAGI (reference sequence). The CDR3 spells CAAMTENTEAFF. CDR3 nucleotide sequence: TGTGCCGCCATGACAGAGAACACTGAAGCTTTCTTT.

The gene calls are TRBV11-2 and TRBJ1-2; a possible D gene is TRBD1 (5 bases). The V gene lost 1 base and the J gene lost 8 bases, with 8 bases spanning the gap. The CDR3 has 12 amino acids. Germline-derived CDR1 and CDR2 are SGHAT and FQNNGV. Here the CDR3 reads CASSLAGRGYTF. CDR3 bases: TGTGCCAGCAGCTTAGCAGGGAGAGGCTACACCTTC.

The CDR3: CASSRDRGGDGYTF. The CDR3 coding sequence is TGTGCCAGCAGCCGGGACAGGGGAGGGGATGGCTACACCTTC. The chain carries TRBV11-1 and TRBJ1-2, with TRBD1 matching over 10 bases. The CDR3 totals 14 residues. The V gene's germline CDR1 is SGHAT and CDR2 FQDESV (reference sequence). Trimming took 5 bases from V and 6 from J; bases not matched to a gene: 6. Drawing the rest from reference TRBV11-1 and TRBJ1-2, the complete variable domain is EAEVAQSPRYKITEKSQAVAFWCDPISGHATLYWYRQILGQGPELLVQFQDESVVDDSQLPKDRFSAERLKGVDSTLKIQPAELGDSAMYLCASSRDRGGDGYTFGSGTRLTVV.

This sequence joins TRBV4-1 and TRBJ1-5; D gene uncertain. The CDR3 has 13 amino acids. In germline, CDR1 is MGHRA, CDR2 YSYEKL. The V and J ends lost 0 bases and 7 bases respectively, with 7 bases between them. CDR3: CASSQDEQQPQHF. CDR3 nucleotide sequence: TGCGCCAGCAGCCAAGACGAGCAACAGCCCCAGCATTTT.

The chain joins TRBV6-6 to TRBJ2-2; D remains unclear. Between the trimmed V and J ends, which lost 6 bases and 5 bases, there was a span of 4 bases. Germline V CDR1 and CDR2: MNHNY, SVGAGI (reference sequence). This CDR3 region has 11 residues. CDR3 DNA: TGTGCCAGCAGAGAGACCGGGGAGCTGTTTTTT. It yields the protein CASRETGELFF.

The CDR3 DNA reads as TGTGCCAGCAGCTTAGTTAGGGGGGGCTCCGCTGAGCAGTTCTTC. It codes for CASSLVRGGSAEQFF. The chain has TRBV11-2 and TRBJ2-1; D is possibly TRBD2 (7 bases). Per the germline V gene, CDR1 is SGHAT and CDR2 is FQNNGV. The length of the CDR3 is 15 residues. The V end lost 1 base, the J end lost 9 bases, and 16 bases lay between the germline ends.

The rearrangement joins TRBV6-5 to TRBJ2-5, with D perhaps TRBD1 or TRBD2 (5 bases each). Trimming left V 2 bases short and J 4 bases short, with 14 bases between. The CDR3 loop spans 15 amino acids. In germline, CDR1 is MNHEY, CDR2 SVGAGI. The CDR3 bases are TGTGCCAGCAGTTACCGGGGCCCGAGCGGAGAGACCCAGTACTTC. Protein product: CASSYRGPSGETQYF.

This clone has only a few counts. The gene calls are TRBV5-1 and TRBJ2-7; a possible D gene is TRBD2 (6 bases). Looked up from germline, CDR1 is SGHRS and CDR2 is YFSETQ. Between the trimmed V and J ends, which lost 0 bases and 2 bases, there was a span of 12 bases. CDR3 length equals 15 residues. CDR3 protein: CASSLGFGEAYEQYF. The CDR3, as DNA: TGCGCCAGCAGCTTGGGTTTCGGGGAGGCCTACGAGCAGTACTTC.

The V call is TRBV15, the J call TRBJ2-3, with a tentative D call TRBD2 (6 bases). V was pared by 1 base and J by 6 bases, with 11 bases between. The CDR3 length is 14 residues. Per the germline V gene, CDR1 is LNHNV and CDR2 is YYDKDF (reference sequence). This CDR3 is CATSRGTGEDTQYF. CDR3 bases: TGTGCCACCAGCAGAGGGACGGGGGAGGATACGCAGTATTTT.